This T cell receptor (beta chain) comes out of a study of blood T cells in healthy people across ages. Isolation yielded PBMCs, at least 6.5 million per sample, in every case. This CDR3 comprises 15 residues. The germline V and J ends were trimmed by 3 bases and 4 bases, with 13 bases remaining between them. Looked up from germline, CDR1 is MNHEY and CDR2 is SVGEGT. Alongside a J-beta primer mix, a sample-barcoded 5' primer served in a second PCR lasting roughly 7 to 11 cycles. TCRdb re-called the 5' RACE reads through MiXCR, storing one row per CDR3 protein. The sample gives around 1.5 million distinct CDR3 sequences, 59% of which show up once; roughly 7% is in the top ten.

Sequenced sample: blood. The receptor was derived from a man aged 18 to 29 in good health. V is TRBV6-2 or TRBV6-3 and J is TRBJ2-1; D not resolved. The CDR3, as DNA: TGTGCCAGCAGTTATAGGTCCGGCGGATACAATGAGCAGTTCTTC. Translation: CASSYRSGGYNEQFF.